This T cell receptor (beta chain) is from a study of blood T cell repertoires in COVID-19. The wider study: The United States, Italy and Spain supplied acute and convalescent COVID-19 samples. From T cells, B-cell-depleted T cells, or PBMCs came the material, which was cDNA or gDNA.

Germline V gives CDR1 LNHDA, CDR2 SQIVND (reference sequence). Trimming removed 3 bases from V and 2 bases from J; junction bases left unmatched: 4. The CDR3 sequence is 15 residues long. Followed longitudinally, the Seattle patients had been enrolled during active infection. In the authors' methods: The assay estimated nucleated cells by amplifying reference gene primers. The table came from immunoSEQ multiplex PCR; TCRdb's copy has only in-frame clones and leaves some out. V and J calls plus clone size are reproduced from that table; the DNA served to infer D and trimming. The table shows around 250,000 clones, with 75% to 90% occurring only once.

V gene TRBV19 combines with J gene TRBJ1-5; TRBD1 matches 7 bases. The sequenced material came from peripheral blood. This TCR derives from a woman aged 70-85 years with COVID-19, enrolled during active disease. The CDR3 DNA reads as TGTGCCAGTAGTATGAGGGGGCAAGGCAATCAGCCCCAGCATTTT. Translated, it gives CASSMRGQGNQPQHF.